Included here is one T cell receptor (beta chain) sequence, with context. The antigen is unknown. This specimen comes from a study of blood T cells in healthy people across ages. Whole-study context: Template switching picked up about one barcoded beta molecule for each two T cells. Points from the study as a whole: In these data, TCR beta diversity tracked strongly with naive T cell percentage.

This CDR3 has 14 residues. Losses at the gene ends were 5 bases for V and 8 bases for J; bases not matched to a gene: 11. In germline, CDR1 is MNHEY, CDR2 SVGEGT. Isolation recovered at least 6 million PBMCs from every sample. The extraction recovered at least 5.5 micrograms of total RNA per sample. Through a sample-barcoded 5' primer and a J-beta primer mix, a second PCR was run for roughly 7 to 11 cycles. MiXCR was run by TCRdb on the 5' RACE reads, yielding one entry per CDR3 protein. The sample yields roughly 1.9 million distinct CDR3 sequences, roughly two fifths seen once. The receptor was isolated from a human donor in good health. This chain joins TRBV6-2 or TRBV6-3 and TRBJ1-1, with 7 nucleotides matching TRBD1. The sequencing sample was made of blood. The CDR3 region has the DNA TGTGCCAGCAGTCGCACGGAGAGAGGGGGCGAAGCTTTCTTT. Its translation is CASSRTERGGEAFF.